This T cell receptor beta chain was recorded in a study of response to subunit inactivated influenza vaccine. Whole-study findings and limits: It was suggested by the authors that few new T cells are recruited by each seasonal influenza vaccination.

The CDR3 loop spans 16 amino acids. V lost 3 bases and J 1 base, leaving 15 bases between the germline ends. This clonotype was detected a few times. Its matching antigen is unknown. Each CDR3 protein gets one entry after TCRdb re-called the RT-PCR reads with MiXCR. Seen here are some 600,000 distinct CDR3 sequences, around 15% observed once, and the top ten hold approximately 7.6%. The specimen was PBMCs from blood, collected 14 to 15 days before vaccination. This clonotype was obtained from a man over 45 who received an inactivated influenza vaccine. The genes are TRBV12-3 or TRBV12-4 and TRBJ2-5, with D perhaps TRBD1 or TRBD2 (6 bases each). The CDR3 reads CASSFVGGILQETQYF. The CDR3 DNA sequence: TGTGCCAGCAGTTTTGTAGGGGGGATTCTCCAAGAGACCCAGTACTTC.